This TCR beta chain derives from a study of blood T cell repertoires in COVID-19. At the level of the study: Some COVID-19 samples were acute and others convalescent; all came from the United States, Italy and Spain.

The protocol was immunoSEQ multiplex PCR, while the TCRdb copy is restricted to in-frame clones and leaves out a portion. The repertoire holds about 210,000 clones, with 86% as singletons. Germline V gives CDR1 LNHDA, CDR2 SQIVND (reference sequence). The CDR3 extends over 12 amino acids. Trimming took off 4 bases at V and 4 bases at J, with 5 bases between the two ends. V is TRBV19 and J is TRBJ2-1; D is ambiguous. Sequencing was done on a sample of peripheral blood. The origin of this receptor is a woman in her seventies with acute or convalescent COVID-19. The CDR3: CASSTRYNEQFF. The CDR3 DNA is TGTGCCAGTAGTACACGGTACAATGAGCAGTTCTTC.